The entry below describes one T cell receptor beta chain. Its target antigen remains unknown. Nothing much larger sits one base from this clone, and base qualities are not available. The immunoSEQ Assay, a bias-controlled multiplex PCR, was used to amplify TCRbeta CDR3 regions from genomic DNA. Per the authors' processing: Nucleated cell counts per sample were estimated from amplification of reference gene primers within the assay. Sequence reads were collapsed and filtered to measure the absolute abundance of every unique TCRbeta CDR3 rearrangement. For each sample, productive Simpson clonality was calculated as the square root of Simpson's diversity index over productive rearrangements. TCRdb holds this immuneACCESS table with in-frame rearrangements only. Some clones are missing; in checked studies, unresolved V genes explain under half, and the rest has no known cause. The DNA was the basis for D and trimming; V, J and clone size are from that table. This sample lists 35,000 to 45,000 clones; roughly 85% were detected once. The ten largest clones represent approximately 8.9% of the sample.

CDR1 GTSNPN and CDR2 SVGIG were looked up in the germline V gene (reference sequence). From the cysteine up to the phenylalanine, the CDR3 has a length of 12 residues. Just the 36-base CDR3 DNA is kept, in frame starting at base 1. V is pruned by 5 bases and J by 5 bases, leaving 3 bases of the junction without a gene match. Each collaborating institution followed its own protocols to collect whole blood in K2EDTA tubes. For TCRbeta analysis, collaborators shipped samples as frozen whole blood, isolated PBMCs, or DNA extracted from either of those sample types. The data originate from a study of blood T cell repertoires in COVID-19 (TCRdb year 2020). Study-level background: The collaborator samples originated in the United States, Italy and Spain and spanned the acute and convalescent phases of COVID-19. Samples were obtained from the ongoing ImmuneRACE study (first 160 participants) and from 1,200 or so subjects provided by 6 global collaborators. The sample metadata nearly always contained a de-identified subject ID, COVID-19 status, age in years and sex. The prospective study material was composed of cDNA or gDNA derived from T cells, B-cell-depleted T cells, or PBMCs. Subjects who had been exposed to COVID-19, were actively infected with it, or had recovered from it provided the deeply sampled blood TCRbeta repertoires that made up the dataset. The repertoires were released in a freely available public database intended as a resource for research on the immune response to SARS-CoV-2. HLA class I and class II types, where available, came from metadata supplied by the sample provider rather than from assay-based typing.

Study-wide findings and limitations: The quantity of clinical and demographic metadata differed by source and by participant and was supplied without curation.

Sequenced sample: peripheral blood. The sequence joins TRBV30 to TRBJ2-5; the junction holds 9 bases that match TRBD1. This clonotype was sampled from a human donor in a cohort sampled during active COVID-19. Here the CDR3 is given as CAWSTGGETQYF. The DNA reads TGTGCCTGGTCGACAGGGGGGGAGACCCAGTACTTC.